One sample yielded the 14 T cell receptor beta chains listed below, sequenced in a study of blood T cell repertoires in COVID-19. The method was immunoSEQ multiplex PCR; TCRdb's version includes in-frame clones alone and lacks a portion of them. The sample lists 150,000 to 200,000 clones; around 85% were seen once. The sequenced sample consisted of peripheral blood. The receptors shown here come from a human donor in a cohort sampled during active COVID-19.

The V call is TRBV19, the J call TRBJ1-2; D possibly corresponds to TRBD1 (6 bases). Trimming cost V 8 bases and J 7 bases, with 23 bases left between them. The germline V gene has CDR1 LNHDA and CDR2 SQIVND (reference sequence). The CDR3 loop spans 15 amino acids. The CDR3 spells CASQTYRGAYGGYTF. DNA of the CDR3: TGTGCCAGTCAAACATACCGGGGGGCGTACGGTGGCTACACCTTC. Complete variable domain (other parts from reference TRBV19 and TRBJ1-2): DGGITQSPKYLFRKEGQNVTLSCEQNLNHDAMYWYRQDPGQGLRLIYYSQIVNDFQKGDIAEGYSVSREKKESFPLTVTSAQKNPTAFYLCASQTYRGAYGGYTFGSGTRLTVV.

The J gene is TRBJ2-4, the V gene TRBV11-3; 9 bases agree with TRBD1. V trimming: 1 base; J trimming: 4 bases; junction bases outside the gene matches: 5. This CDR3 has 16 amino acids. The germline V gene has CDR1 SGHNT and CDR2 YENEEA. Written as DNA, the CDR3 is TGTGCCAGCAGCTTAGGGGGGACAGGGAGAAAAAACATTCAGTACTTC. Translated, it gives CASSLGGTGRKNIQYF.

The CDR3 DNA reads as TGTGCCAGCAGCCTAGACCAGACCCAGTACTTC. Amino acids: CASSLDQTQYF. This chain joins TRBV28 and TRBJ2-5; no clear D gene. V gave up 6 bases and J gave up 6 bases, with 8 bases separating them. Germline loops: CDR1 MDHEN, CDR2 SYDVKM. CDR3 length equals 11 residues. Together with reference TRBV28 and TRBJ2-5, the CDR3 gives the full variable domain: DVKVTQSSRYLVKRTGEKVFLECVQDMDHENMFWYRQDPGLGLRLIYFSYDVKMKEKGDIPEGYSVSREKKERFSLILESASTNQTSMYLCASSLDQTQYFGPGTRLLVL.

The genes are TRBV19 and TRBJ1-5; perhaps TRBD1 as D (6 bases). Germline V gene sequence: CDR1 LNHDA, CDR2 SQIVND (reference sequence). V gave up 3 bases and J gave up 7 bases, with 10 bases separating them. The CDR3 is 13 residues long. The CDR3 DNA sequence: TGTGCCAGTAGTATCCAGGGGATACAGCCCCAGCATTTT. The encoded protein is CASSIQGIQPQHF. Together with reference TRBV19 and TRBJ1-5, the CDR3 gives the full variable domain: DGGITQSPKYLFRKEGQNVTLSCEQNLNHDAMYWYRQDPGQGLRLIYYSQIVNDFQKGDIAEGYSVSREKKESFPLTVTSAQKNPTAFYLCASSIQGIQPQHFGDGTRLSIL.

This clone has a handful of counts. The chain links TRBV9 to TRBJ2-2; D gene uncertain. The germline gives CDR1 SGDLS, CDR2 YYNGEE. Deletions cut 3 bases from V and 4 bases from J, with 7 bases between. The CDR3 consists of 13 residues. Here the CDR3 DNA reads TGTGCCAGCAGCGCGAGTGGCACCGGGGAGCTGTTTTTT. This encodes CASSASGTGELFF.

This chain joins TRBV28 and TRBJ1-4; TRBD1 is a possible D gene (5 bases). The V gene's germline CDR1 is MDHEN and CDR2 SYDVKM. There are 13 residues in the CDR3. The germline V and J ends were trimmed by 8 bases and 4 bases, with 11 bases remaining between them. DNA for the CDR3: TGTGCCAGCCTCGGGGGAAGTAATGAAAAACTGTTTTTT. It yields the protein CASLGGSNEKLFF.

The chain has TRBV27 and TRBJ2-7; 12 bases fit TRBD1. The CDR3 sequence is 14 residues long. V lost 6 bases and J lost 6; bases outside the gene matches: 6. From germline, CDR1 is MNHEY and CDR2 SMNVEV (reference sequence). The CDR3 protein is CASREGTGGFEQYF. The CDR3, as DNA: TGTGCCAGCAGGGAAGGGACAGGGGGCTTCGAGCAGTACTTC.

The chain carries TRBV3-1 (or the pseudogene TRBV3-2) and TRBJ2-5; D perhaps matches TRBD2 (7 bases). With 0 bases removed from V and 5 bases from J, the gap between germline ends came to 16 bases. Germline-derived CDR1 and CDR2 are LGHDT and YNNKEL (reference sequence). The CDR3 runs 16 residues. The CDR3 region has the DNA TGTGCCAGCAGCCAAGATCGAGGGGGGGTAGGTGAGACCCAGTACTTC. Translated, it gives CASSQDRGGVGETQYF.

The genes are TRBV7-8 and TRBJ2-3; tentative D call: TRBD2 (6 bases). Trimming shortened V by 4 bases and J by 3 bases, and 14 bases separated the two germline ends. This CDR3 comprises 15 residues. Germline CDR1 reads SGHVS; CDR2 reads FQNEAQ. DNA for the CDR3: TGTGCCAGCAGCTCCCATGGAGGGGCGACAGATACGCAGTATTTT. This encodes CASSSHGGATDTQYF. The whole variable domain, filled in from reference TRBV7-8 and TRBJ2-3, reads GAGVSQSPRYKVAKRGQDVALRCDPISGHVSLFWYQQALGQGPEFLTYFQNEAQLDKSGLPSDRFFAERPEGSVSTLKIQRTQQEDSAVYLCASSSHGGATDTQYFGPGTRLTVL.

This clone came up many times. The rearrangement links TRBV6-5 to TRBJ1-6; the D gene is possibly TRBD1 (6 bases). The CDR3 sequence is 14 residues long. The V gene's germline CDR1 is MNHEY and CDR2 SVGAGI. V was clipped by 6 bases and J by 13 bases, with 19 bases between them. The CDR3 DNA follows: TGTGCCAGCAGCGTCTCGGTTGGACAGAGGCCCCTCCACTTT. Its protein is CASSVSVGQRPLHF.

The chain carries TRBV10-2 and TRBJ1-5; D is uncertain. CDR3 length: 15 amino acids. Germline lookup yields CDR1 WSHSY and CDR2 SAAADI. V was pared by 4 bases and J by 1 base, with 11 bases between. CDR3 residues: CASSASTLSNQPQHF. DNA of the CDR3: TGCGCCAGCAGTGCCTCGACTCTAAGCAATCAGCCCCAGCATTTT.

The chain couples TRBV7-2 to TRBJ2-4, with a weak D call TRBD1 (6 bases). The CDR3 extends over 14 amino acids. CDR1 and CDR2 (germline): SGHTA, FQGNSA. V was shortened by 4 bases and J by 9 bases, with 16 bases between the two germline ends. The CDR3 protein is CASSSGTTGPIQYF. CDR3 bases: TGTGCCAGCAGCTCAGGTACCACAGGGCCCATTCAGTACTTC.

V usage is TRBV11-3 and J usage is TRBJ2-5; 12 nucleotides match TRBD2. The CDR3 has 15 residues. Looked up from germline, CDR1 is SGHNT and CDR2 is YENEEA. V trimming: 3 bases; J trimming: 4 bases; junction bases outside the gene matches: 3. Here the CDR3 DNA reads TGTGCCAGCAGCTTGACGGGACTAGCGGGAGAGACCCAGTACTTC. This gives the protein CASSLTGLAGETQYF.

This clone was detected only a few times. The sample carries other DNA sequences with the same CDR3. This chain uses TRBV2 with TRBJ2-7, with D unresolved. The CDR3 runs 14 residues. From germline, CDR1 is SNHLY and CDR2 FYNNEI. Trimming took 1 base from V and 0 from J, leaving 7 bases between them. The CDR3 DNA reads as TGTGCCAGCAGTGAAGGGCGGCCCTCCTACGAGCAGTACTTC. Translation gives CASSEGRPSYEQYF. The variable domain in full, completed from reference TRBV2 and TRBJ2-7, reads EPEVTQTPSHQVTQMGQEVILRCVPISNHLYFYWYRQILGQKVEFLVSFYNNEISEKSEIFDDQFSVERPDGSNFTLKIRSTKLEDSAMYFCASSEGRPSYEQYFGPGTRLTVT.